Shown below are 32 T cell receptor beta chains from a single sample sequenced in a study of blood T cell repertoires in COVID-19. Profiled with immunoSEQ multiplex PCR; TCRdb holds only in-frame clones, not every one. The table includes about 310,000 clones, approximately 83% detected once. Sequencing was carried out using PBMCs or T cells enriched from blood (not recorded which). The receptors come from a man aged 30-40 years who had recovered from COVID-19.

Only one count was recorded for this clone. The rearrangement uses TRBV7-9 and TRBJ2-2; D perhaps matches TRBD1 (7 bases). Trimming removed 5 bases at V and 6 bases at J, with 19 bases between. CDR1 and CDR2 (germline): SEHNR, FQNEAQ (reference sequence). The CDR3 totals 16 residues. CDR3 bases: TGTGCCAGCAGCCGGAGGGGGCCCAGGTACGCCGGGGAGCTGTTTTTT. Protein sequence: CASSRRGPRYAGELFF.

In its sample, this clone was seen a few times. DNA for the CDR3: TGTGCCAGCAGCAACCAAGAAAGGGGCGCGGAGACCCAGTACTTC. Its protein product is CASSNQERGAETQYF. The V gene is TRBV21-1, the J gene TRBJ2-5; the tabulated D call, TRBD1, remains unverified against the DNA. TRBV21-1 is a pseudogene segment. The CDR3 sequence is 15 residues long.

The gene calls are TRBV4-1 and TRBJ1-2; D is undetermined. The germline V gene encodes CDR1 MGHRA and CDR2 YSYEKL. CDR3 size: 13 residues. Trimming removed 1 base at V and 2 bases at J, with 5 bases between. As DNA, the CDR3 is TGCGCCAGCAGCCAAGCGAGGAACTATGGCTACACCTTC. Its protein is CASSQARNYGYTF.

The chain is built from TRBV19 and TRBJ1-6; D uncertain. Germline V gene lookup returns CDR1 LNHDA and CDR2 SQIVND (reference sequence). The V end lost 5 bases, the J end lost 9 bases, and 11 bases lay between the germline ends. CDR3 length: 13 amino acids. In DNA form, the CDR3 reads TGTGCCAGTAGTGCATACGTGAGTTCACCCCTCCACTTT. It encodes CASSAYVSSPLHF.

J is TRBJ1-4 and V is TRBV5-1, with 7 bases matching TRBD1. V shed 4 bases, J shed 4 bases, and the junction held 7 bases outside the gene matches. The CDR3 runs to 15 residues. Germline V lookup: CDR1 SGHRS, CDR2 YFSETQ. The CDR3 DNA reads as TGCGCCAGCAGCCCGGACAGGCCCGATAATGAAAAACTGTTTTTT. This sequence encodes CASSPDRPDNEKLFF. Looking up the rest from reference TRBV5-1 and TRBJ1-4 gives the full variable domain: KAGVTQTPRYLIKTRGQQVTLSCSPISGHRSVSWYQQTPGQGLQFLFEYFSETQRNKGNFPGRFSGRQFSNSRSEMNVSTLELGDSALYLCASSPDRPDNEKLFFGSGTQLSVL.

V gene TRBV27 combines with J gene TRBJ1-5; no firm D call. V lost 5 bases to trimming and J lost 5 bases, with 16 bases between them. This CDR3 has 15 amino acids. Germline-derived CDR1 and CDR2 are MNHEY and SMNVEV (reference sequence). Here the CDR3 reads CASSLQPLRDQPQHF. The CDR3, as DNA: TGTGCCAGCAGTCTACAACCCCTTCGGGATCAGCCCCAGCATTTT.

The chain has TRBV19 and TRBJ1-2; D unresolved. With 2 bases removed from V and 0 bases from J, the gap between germline ends came to 19 bases. This CDR3 has 18 residues. The V gene's germline CDR1 is LNHDA and CDR2 SQIVND (reference sequence). The CDR3 sequence is CASSIWSETTTSNYGYTF. CDR3 nucleotides: TGTGCCAGTAGTATATGGTCCGAGACGACGACTTCTAACTATGGCTACACCTTC.

The chain combines TRBV18 with TRBJ1-2; 7 bases line up with TRBD1. The CDR3 is made up of 16 amino acids. The V and J ends lost 4 bases and 8 bases, in that order; junction bases with no gene match: 16. Germline V gene data show CDR1 as KGHSH and CDR2 as LQKENI. The CDR3 DNA is TGTGCCAGCTCACTCACTCCTTTTACACAGGGGAACGGCTACACCTTC. It codes for CASSLTPFTQGNGYTF.

As DNA, the CDR3 is TGTGCCAGTAGTATCCCGGGACAGAACACTGAAGCTTTCTTT. It is translated as CASSIPGQNTEAFF. The chain links TRBV19 to TRBJ1-1; tentatively, D is TRBD1 (6 bases). Trimming removed 3 bases from V and 1 base from J, with 9 bases in between. CDR1 is LNHDA, CDR2 SQIVND, per germline (reference sequence). The CDR3 is 14 residues long.

The chain couples TRBV7-9 to TRBJ2-7; 10 nucleotides agree with TRBD1. V was clipped by 0 bases and J by 7 bases; unmatched bases: 3. CDR3 length equals 14 residues. Germline loops: CDR1 SEHNR, CDR2 FQNEAQ (reference sequence). This CDR3 is CASSLAGQGEEQYF. Written as DNA, the CDR3 is TGTGCCAGCAGCTTAGCTGGACAGGGGGAAGAGCAGTACTTC.

The V gene is TRBV4-2, the J gene TRBJ2-3, with 8 bases identical to TRBD2. The CDR3 consists of 17 residues. Germline CDR1 LGHNA, CDR2 YNFKEQ. Unmatched junction bases numbered 8, after V lost 0 bases and J lost 3 bases. CDR3 residues: CASSQEPAAGVTDTQYF. In DNA form, the CDR3 reads TGTGCCAGCAGCCAAGAACCCGCAGCGGGGGTAACAGATACGCAGTATTTT.

Of note for this clone: The sample has other DNA sequences that encode this CDR3 too. The V and J genes are TRBV5-1 and TRBJ1-1; 7 nucleotides agree with TRBD1. Trimming took 0 bases from V and 1 from J; bases not matched to a gene: 0. Germline V gene data show CDR1 as SGHRS and CDR2 as YFSETQ. CDR3 length: 14 residues. The CDR3 DNA follows: TGCGCCAGCAGCTTGGACAGGGGGAACACTGAAGCTTTCTTT. Protein product: CASSLDRGNTEAFF.

The chain has TRBV3-1 (or the pseudogene TRBV3-2) and TRBJ2-4, with 7 nucleotides matching TRBD1. The CDR3 length is 16 residues. CDR1 is LGHDT, CDR2 YNNKEL, per germline (reference sequence). V lost 4 bases to trimming and J lost 5 bases; unmatched junction nucleotides: 11. As DNA, the CDR3 is TGTGCCAGCAGCCCCGGGAAGGGGGCGTCGGAAAACATTCAGTACTTC. Translating it yields CASSPGKGASENIQYF.

The CDR3 spells CASSLGQGSNSPLHF. In nucleotides, the CDR3 is TGTGCCAGCAGCTTGGGACAGGGAAGCAATTCACCCCTCCACTTT. V and J are TRBV13 and TRBJ1-6, with 9 bases fitting TRBD1. Germline CDR1 is PRHDT and CDR2 is FYEKMQ (reference sequence). The V and J ends lost 3 bases and 7 bases, in that order; junction bases with no gene match: 4. This CDR3 is 15 amino acids long.

This sequence joins TRBV19 and TRBJ1-5; D uncertain. Deletions cut 0 bases from V and 2 bases from J, with 5 bases between. Germline CDR1 LNHDA, CDR2 SQIVND (reference sequence). The length of the CDR3 is 14 residues. The CDR3 DNA reads TGTGCCAGTAGTATAGAACCAGGCAATCAGCCCCAGCATTTT. Translating gives CASSIEPGNQPQHF.

The chain couples TRBV19 to TRBJ1-5, with 8 bases aligning to TRBD1. CDR1 LNHDA and CDR2 SQIVND come from the germline V gene (reference sequence). The ends lost 6 bases at V and 5 bases at J; junction bases unmatched: 3. The CDR3 runs 13 residues. CDR3 nucleotides: TGTGCCAGTAGGGACAGGGTAGATCAGCCCCAGCATTTT. Translated, it gives CASRDRVDQPQHF. The variable domain in full, with the rest retrieved from reference TRBV19 and TRBJ1-5, is DGGITQSPKYLFRKEGQNVTLSCEQNLNHDAMYWYRQDPGQGLRLIYYSQIVNDFQKGDIAEGYSVSREKKESFPLTVTSAQKNPTAFYLCASRDRVDQPQHFGDGTRLSIL.

The chain carries TRBV10-2 and TRBJ1-1, with D unresolved. The CDR3 has 14 amino acids. Per germline, CDR1 WSHSY and CDR2 SAAADI. Trimming took off 3 bases at V and 7 bases at J, with 15 bases between the two ends. The CDR3 bases are TGCGCCAGCAGTGAAGTCATTGGGCGTGGTGAAGCTTTCTTT. Translation gives CASSEVIGRGEAFF.

The rearrangement joins TRBV30 to TRBJ2-3; 16 bases are shared with TRBD2. Unmatched junction bases numbered 12, after V lost 2 bases and J lost 4 bases. Per the germline V gene, CDR1 is GTSNPN and CDR2 is SVGIG (reference sequence). CDR3 length equals 19 residues. CDR3 coding DNA: TGTGCCTGGAGTTATATGCCGGGACTAGCGGGGGGGCGCTCAGATACGCAGTATTTT. Amino acids: CAWSYMPGLAGGRSDTQYF. Variable domain in full (rest from reference TRBV30 and TRBJ2-3): SQTIHQWPATLVQPVGSPLSLECTVEGTSNPNLYWYRQAAGRGLQLLFYSVGIGQISSEVPQNLSASRPQDRQFILSSKKLLLSDSGFYLCAWSYMPGLAGGRSDTQYFGPGTRLTVL.

This rearrangement joins TRBV4-1 to TRBJ2-7; perhaps TRBD1 as D (6 bases). This CDR3 has 16 residues. Looked up from germline, CDR1 is MGHRA and CDR2 is YSYEKL. Trimming took off 4 bases at V and 3 bases at J, with 19 bases between the two ends. The CDR3 is CASSLGKGGRHYEQYF. The DNA of the CDR3 is TGCGCCAGCAGCCTCGGGAAAGGGGGACGGCACTACGAGCAGTACTTC.

This clone was recorded a few times. The V gene is TRBV11-2, the J gene TRBJ1-3; D is uncertain. The CDR3 sequence is 12 residues long. V was shortened by 5 bases and J by 4 bases, with 6 bases between the two germline ends. From germline, CDR1 is SGHAT and CDR2 FQNNGV. The CDR3 protein is CASSPYGNTIYF. In DNA form, the CDR3 reads TGTGCCAGCAGCCCCTACGGAAACACCATATATTTT.

The chain combines TRBV10-2 with TRBJ2-3; D gene ambiguous. Germline V gene sequence: CDR1 WSHSY, CDR2 SAAADI. There are 14 residues in the CDR3. V lost 2 bases, J lost 2 bases, and 8 bases lay in between. The CDR3 nucleotides are TGCGCCAGCAGTGAGGGGCCTTTCACAGATACGCAGTATTTT. Amino acids: CASSEGPFTDTQYF.

As for this clone: Other DNA sequences of this sample code for an identical CDR3. V gene TRBV3-1 (or the pseudogene TRBV3-2) combines with J gene TRBJ1-2, with 7 bases lining up with TRBD1. CDR1 LGHDT and CDR2 YNNKEL come from the germline V gene (reference sequence). Trimming cost V 4 bases and J 0 bases; bases outside gene matches: 2. This CDR3 has 14 amino acids. The CDR3 is CASSPGTANYGYTF. The CDR3 nucleotides are TGTGCCAGCAGCCCCGGGACAGCTAACTATGGCTACACCTTC.

The CDR3 DNA reads as TGTGCCAGCAGCTTAGGCCAGGGATACTACCACTATGGCTACACCTTC. This gives the protein CASSLGQGYYHYGYTF. The genes are TRBV7-8 and TRBJ1-2, with D perhaps TRBD1 (5 bases). Germline-derived CDR1 and CDR2 are SGHVS and FQNEAQ. Trimming took off 1 base at V and 3 bases at J, with 15 bases between the two ends. CDR3 length equals 16 residues.

The rearrangement uses TRBV2 and TRBJ1-1, with 7 bases fitting TRBD1. From germline, CDR1 is SNHLY and CDR2 FYNNEI. The V gene end was trimmed by 6 bases and the J gene end by 6 bases; junction bases not matched to a gene: 10. This CDR3 comprises 14 residues. This chain's CDR3 is CASSLTGMLSEAFF. The CDR3, as DNA: TGTGCCAGCAGCCTGACAGGGATGCTCTCTGAAGCTTTCTTT.

V usage is TRBV7-2 and J usage is TRBJ2-5; TRBD2 agrees at 9 bases. The germline V gene has CDR1 SGHTA and CDR2 FQGNSA. CDR3 length: 14 residues. Trimming took 6 bases from V and 5 from J; bases not matched to a gene: 7. DNA for the CDR3: TGTGCCAGCAGAACCGGGACTAGCTCGGAGACCCAGTACTTC. Its translation is CASRTGTSSETQYF.

The gene calls are TRBV3-1 (or the pseudogene TRBV3-2) and TRBJ1-1, with D unresolved. Deletions cut 0 bases from V and 10 bases from J, with 18 bases between. The CDR3 extends over 15 amino acids. The germline CDR1 and CDR2 sequences are LGHDT and YNNKEL (reference sequence). CDR3 sequence reads: CASSQEGLEGSRAFF. The CDR3 region has the DNA TGTGCCAGCAGCCAAGAGGGTTTAGAGGGTTCGCGAGCTTTCTTT.

The chain has TRBV27 and TRBJ2-7, with a weak D call TRBD2 (5 bases). Germline V lookup: CDR1 MNHEY, CDR2 SMNVEV (reference sequence). V was shortened by 2 bases and J by 0 bases, with 8 bases between the two germline ends. The CDR3 is 14 residues long. CDR3 amino acids: CASSLKRNSYEQYF. In DNA, the CDR3 is TGTGCCAGCAGTTTAAAGCGGAACTCCTACGAGCAGTACTTC.

The CDR3 region is CASTDQGAGANVLTF. The CDR3 nucleotides read TGTGCCAGTACCGACCAGGGGGCTGGGGCCAACGTCCTGACTTTC. The gene calls are TRBV19 and TRBJ2-6; 7 nucleotides match TRBD1. With 7 bases clipped from V and 2 bases from J, the junction kept 5 bases outside the gene matches. The CDR3 runs to 15 residues. Looked up from germline, CDR1 is LNHDA and CDR2 is SQIVND (reference sequence).

This sequence joins TRBV7-9 and TRBJ1-6, with D perhaps matching TRBD1 (6 bases). This CDR3 has 15 residues. Germline CDR1 SEHNR, CDR2 FQNEAQ (reference sequence). Trimming pared 0 bases from V and 9 bases from J, leaving 12 bases between. The CDR3 region is CASSLATGPSSPLHF. In DNA, the CDR3 is TGTGCCAGCAGCTTAGCTACAGGGCCGAGTTCACCCCTCCACTTT. Filled out from reference TRBV7-9 and TRBJ1-6, the complete variable domain reads DTGVSQNPRHKITKRGQNVTFRCDPISEHNRLYWYRQTLGQGPEFLTYFQNEAQLEKSRLLSDRFSAERPKGSFSTLEIQRTEQGDSAMYLCASSLATGPSSPLHFGNGTRLTVT.

The chain combines TRBV3-1 (or the pseudogene TRBV3-2) with TRBJ2-3; 9 nucleotides match TRBD1. The germline CDR1 and CDR2 sequences are LGHDT and YNNKEL (reference sequence). After removal of 2 bases from V and 2 bases from J, the junction contained 5 bases not matched to a gene. This CDR3 has 16 residues. CDR3 residues: CASSQRDRDFTDTQYF. The CDR3 DNA reads TGTGCCAGCAGCCAACGGGACAGGGATTTCACAGATACGCAGTATTTT.

The chain uses TRBV3-1 (or the pseudogene TRBV3-2) and TRBJ2-4, with D possibly being TRBD2 (5 bases). V was clipped by 1 base and J by 15 bases, with 10 bases between them. The CDR3 runs 11 residues. Germline V lookup: CDR1 LGHDT, CDR2 YNNKEL (reference sequence). The CDR3 DNA reads as TGTGCCAGCAGCCAAGCTAGCTATCTGTACTTC. It encodes CASSQASYLYF.

This chain uses TRBV30 with TRBJ2-7, with 9 bases identical to TRBD1. Germline assignment: CDR1 GTSNPN and CDR2 SVGIG (reference sequence). V lost 2 bases and J lost 7; bases outside the gene matches: 9. The CDR3 spans 14 residues. The CDR3 nucleotides read TGTGCCTGGAGTCGGAGGGACAGGGATGGGGAGCAGTACTTC. Translating gives CAWSRRDRDGEQYF.